This section outlines one T cell receptor beta chain sequence together with its context. Its target is not known. The protocol was immunoSEQ multiplex PCR, while the TCRdb copy is restricted to in-frame clones and leaves out a portion. The repertoire has over 15,000 clones, about nine tenths of them found once; the top ten carry approximately 9%. This CDR3 has 14 residues. Trimming pared 4 bases from V and 5 bases from J, leaving 15 bases between. Germline CDR1 and CDR2: SGHKS and YYEKEE (reference sequence). This record belongs to a study of graft-versus-host responses after intestinal transplantation. Study information: All of the recipients had induction that used anti-thymocyte globulin, then tacrolimus and steroids for two to three years.

General study results and limits: Researchers found peak circulating GvH clone levels linked to early post-transplant HvG declines. Allografts of patients with graft-donor T cell macrochimerism showed high graft-versus-host to host-versus-graft clone ratios.

J is TRBJ2-5 and V is TRBV5-5; maybe TRBD2 (5 bases). This receptor was taken from a human patient who received an intestinal transplant, so some T cells may come from the graft donor. Sequencing used PBMCs, obtained around 230 days after intestinal transplant. Written as DNA, the CDR3 is TGTGCCAGCAGCGGGATCGGGGTCCAGGAGACCCAGTACTTC. Translation: CASSGIGVQETQYF.